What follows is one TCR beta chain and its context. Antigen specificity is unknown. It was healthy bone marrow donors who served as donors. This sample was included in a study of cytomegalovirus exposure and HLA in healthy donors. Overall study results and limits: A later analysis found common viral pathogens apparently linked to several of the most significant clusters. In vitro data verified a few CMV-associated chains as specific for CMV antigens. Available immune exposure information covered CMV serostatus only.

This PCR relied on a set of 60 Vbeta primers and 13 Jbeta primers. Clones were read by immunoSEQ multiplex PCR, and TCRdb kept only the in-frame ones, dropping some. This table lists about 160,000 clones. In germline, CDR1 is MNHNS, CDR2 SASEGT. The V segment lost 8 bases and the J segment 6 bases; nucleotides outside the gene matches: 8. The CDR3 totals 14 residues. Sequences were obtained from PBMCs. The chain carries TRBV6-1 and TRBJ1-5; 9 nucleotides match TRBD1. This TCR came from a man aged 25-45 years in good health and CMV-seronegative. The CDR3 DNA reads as TGTGCCAGCGCCCGCACAGGGGGCGGTCAGCCCCAGCATTTT. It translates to CASARTGGGQPQHF.